This entry is about one TCR beta chain. The antigen remains unidentified. The entry originates in a study of chemoradiotherapy in HPV16-positive cancers. Study-wide findings and caveats: Better recurrence-free survival went with HPV-responsive T-cell expansion in HPV16-positive patients. Only a couple of HPV16-positive patients supplied the functional HPV-specificity definition.

Germline CDR1 is GTSNPN and CDR2 is SVGIG (reference sequence). Trimming took off 4 bases at V and 2 bases at J, with 6 bases between the two ends. This CDR3 comprises 13 residues. Repertoires were generated with immunoSEQ multiplex PCR, while TCRdb's copy carries only in-frame clones and drops some. The repertoire has thousands of clones, 85% to 90% of them found once; the top ten carry 3.5% to 4.5%. The sample was taken from a patient who underwent chemoradiotherapy. The genes are TRBV30 and TRBJ1-6; D remains unclear. The receptor was isolated from a human donor with HPV-associated anogenital cancer. The CDR3 nucleotides read TGTGCCTGGACCGCCACCTATAATTCACCCCTCCACTTT. This codes for CAWTATYNSPLHF.